This T cell receptor beta chain was identified in a study of blood T cells in healthy people across ages. Study observations and caveats: The study found more naive CD4+ cells and higher diversity in long-lived than aged donors. Expanded clonotype shifts may have been confounded, as the donors had an unknown CMV status.

This clonotype was detected only a few times. Its target is not known. Primers used in a second PCR of about 6 to 11 cycles were a sample-barcoded 5' primer and a J-beta primer mix. Each CDR3 protein gets one entry after TCRdb re-called the 5' RACE reads with MiXCR. The table includes about 580,000 distinct CDR3 sequences, around 48% detected once. The CDR3 has 19 residues. CDR1 is SGHRS, CDR2 YFSETQ, per germline. Sequenced input: blood. This chain links TRBV5-1 with TRBJ2-5; 8 nucleotides match TRBD1. Near its end, the DNA agrees better with TRBJ2-7, so the J call may be wrong. This sequence originates from a man of 80 years or more in good health. The DNA for the CDR3 is TGCGCCAGCAGCTTGGTCAGAGGGGACTGGACAGGGATAAGGTACGAGCAGTACTTC. Encoded protein: CASSLVRGDWTGIRYEQYF.